This T cell receptor beta chain was observed in a study of OX40 agonist ivuxolimab in advanced cancers. About the research overall: Every 2 weeks, ivuxolimab was infused into the patients intravenously at between 0.01 and 10 mg/kg. Partial responses occurred in Three dose-escalation patients, one with hepatocellular carcinoma and two with cutaneous melanoma. Patients receiving dose escalation had hepatocellular carcinoma, melanoma, renal cell or head and neck cancer.

Trimming removed 1 base from V and 7 bases from J; junction bases left unmatched: 16. The CDR3 consists of 18 residues. The germline gives CDR1 SEHNR, CDR2 FQNEAQ (reference sequence). The table came from immunoSEQ multiplex PCR; TCRdb's copy has only in-frame clones and leaves some out. The data show tens of thousands of clones, with 70% to 90% seen just once and roughly 16% held by the top ten. J is TRBJ1-2 and V is TRBV7-9; TRBD1 matches 9 bases. This clonotype was sampled from an adult with an advanced solid tumor such as melanoma, head and neck, liver or kidney cancer. The starting material was CD4+ or CD8+ T cells sorted from blood, obtained in a trial of the OX40 agonist ivuxolimab. The CDR3 region is CASSLGPGQGNNYGGYTF. In DNA form, the CDR3 reads TGTGCCAGCAGCTTAGGCCCGGGACAGGGTAATAACTATGGTGGCTACACCTTC.